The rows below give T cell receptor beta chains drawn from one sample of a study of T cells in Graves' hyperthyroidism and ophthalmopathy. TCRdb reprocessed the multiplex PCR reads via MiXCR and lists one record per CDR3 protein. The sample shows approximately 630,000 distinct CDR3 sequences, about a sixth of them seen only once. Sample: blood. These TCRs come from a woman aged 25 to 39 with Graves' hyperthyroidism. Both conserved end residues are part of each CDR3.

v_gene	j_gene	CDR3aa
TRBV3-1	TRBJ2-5	CASSLPGTEETQYF
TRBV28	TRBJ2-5	CASSFSNGYQETQYF
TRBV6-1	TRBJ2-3	CASRPPGDTQYF
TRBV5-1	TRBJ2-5	CASGRTGGEETQYF
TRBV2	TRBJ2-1	CASSAEFDEQLF
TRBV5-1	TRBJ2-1	CASSFAVAGGNEQFF
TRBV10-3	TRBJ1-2	CAIRGTGGGYTF
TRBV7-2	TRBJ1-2	CASRPTLGRQGAHGYTF
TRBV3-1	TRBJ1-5	CASSLDLSENQPQHF
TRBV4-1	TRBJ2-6	CASSPGRLSGANVLTF
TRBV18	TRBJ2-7	CASSPQDSYHRFNEQYF
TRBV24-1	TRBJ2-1	CATSDLPYNEQFF
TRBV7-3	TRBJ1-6	CASSRGGVESNSPLHF
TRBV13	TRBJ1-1	CASSPGQEGPAFF
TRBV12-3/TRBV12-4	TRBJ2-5	CASSLRAGGTQYF
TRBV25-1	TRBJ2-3	CASSVTGGWTDTQYF
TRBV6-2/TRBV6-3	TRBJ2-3	CASSPPWLPDTQYF
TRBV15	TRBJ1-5	CATSREWVRAFRSNQPQHF
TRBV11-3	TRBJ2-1	CASSLVSTSGSNEQFF
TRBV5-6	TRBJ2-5	CASSLTITGITETQYF
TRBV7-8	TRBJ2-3	CASSLLTVLDTQYF
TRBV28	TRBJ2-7	CASSLADPRIAEQYF